This TCR beta chain was found in a study of identical twins. For this clonotype: As yet, its antigen is unknown.

The germline gives CDR1 LGHNA, CDR2 YNFKEQ. Unmatched junction bases numbered 12, after V lost 8 bases and J lost 5 bases. The CDR3 has 15 residues. MiXCR, applied by TCRdb to the 5' RACE reads, yields one record per CDR3 protein. The table shows a few hundred thousand distinct CDR3 sequences, with around 18% occurring only once. Study findings and constraints: One should note that invariant MAIT and iNKT cells could partly confound zero-insertion analyses. Excess sharing between twins was weaker in beta out-of-frame sequences. The more abundant beta clonotypes in cord blood had fewer insertions, and memory repertoires did not show this.

The sequence was collected from a middle-aged man in good health. V gene TRBV4-2 combines with J gene TRBJ2-7, with 10 bases matching TRBD1. The sequenced sample consisted of naive T cells sorted from blood. The CDR3 DNA is TGTGCCAGCCTCGCCCTGACAGGGGGCAAGGACGAGCAGTACTTC. Its protein product is CASLALTGGKDEQYF.